Following are 11 T cell receptor beta chains from one sample sequenced in a study of cytomegalovirus exposure and HLA in healthy donors. The table came from immunoSEQ multiplex PCR; TCRdb's copy has only in-frame clones and leaves some out. The repertoire consists of 110,000 or so clones, with about 88% occurring once and the leading ten covering 4% to 5.5%. What was sequenced was PBMCs. These receptors were obtained from a man younger than 35 in good health and CMV-seropositive.

In nucleotides, the CDR3 is TGTGCCAGCAGCACCTTTCTTAGCGGGGGGGCCAATGAGCAGTTCTTC. As protein: CASSTFLSGGANEQFF. The V call is TRBV11-2, the J call TRBJ2-1; 11 bases fit TRBD2. Germline V gives CDR1 SGHAT, CDR2 FQNNGV. The V segment lost 5 bases and the J segment 6 bases; nucleotides outside the gene matches: 9. This CDR3 is built from 16 residues.

The V gene is TRBV28, the J gene TRBJ2-7; D is unresolved. The germline V and J ends were trimmed by 2 bases and 3 bases, with 8 bases remaining between them. Germline CDR1 is MDHEN and CDR2 is SYDVKM. This CDR3 is built from 13 residues. DNA for the CDR3: TGTGCCAGCAGTTTAACGGTTATCTACGAGCAGTACTTC. Encoded protein: CASSLTVIYEQYF.

This clone has only one observation. J is TRBJ1-4 and V is TRBV5-1; D is undetermined. V was cut by 4 bases and J by 6 bases, with 16 bases left in between. CDR1 SGHRS and CDR2 YFSETQ come from the germline V gene. The length of the CDR3 is 15 residues. As DNA, the CDR3 is TGCGCCAGCAGCCCCCTGACGGGGTTGGATGAAAAACTGTTTTTT. Its translation: CASSPLTGLDEKLFF. The variable domain in full, completed from reference TRBV5-1 and TRBJ1-4, reads KAGVTQTPRYLIKTRGQQVTLSCSPISGHRSVSWYQQTPGQGLQFLFEYFSETQRNKGNFPGRFSGRQFSNSRSEMNVSTLELGDSALYLCASSPLTGLDEKLFFGSGTQLSVL.

The chain has TRBV6-1 and TRBJ1-2; a weak D match, TRBD1 (6 bases). Germline CDR1 MNHNS, CDR2 SASEGT. V was shortened by 9 bases and J by 3 bases, with 17 bases between the two germline ends. CDR3 length: 14 residues. The chain's CDR3 is CASGPRGAYYGYTF. The CDR3 nucleotides are TGTGCCAGTGGGCCCCGGGGGGCTTACTATGGCTACACCTTC.

The chain has TRBV27 and TRBJ1-2, with a possible D match to TRBD1 (5 bases). CDR1 MNHEY and CDR2 SMNVEV come from the germline V gene (reference sequence). V lost 6 bases to trimming and J lost 1 base, with 21 bases between them. The CDR3 covers 17 residues. CDR3 bases: TGTGCCAGCAGGCGAGGAGGGGAGGCTTCCCTTAACTATGGCTACACCTTC. Its protein product is CASRRGGEASLNYGYTF.

J is TRBJ1-6 and V is TRBV5-1; D is uncertain. This CDR3 is 17 amino acids long. Germline V gene sequence: CDR1 SGHRS, CDR2 YFSETQ. V was trimmed by 0 bases and J by 4 bases, leaving 14 bases between them. CDR3 DNA sequence: TGCGCCAGCAGCTTGGACTCCTCGAGGGCTTATAATTCACCCCTCCACTTT. Protein: CASSLDSSRAYNSPLHF.

This chain's CDR3 is CASSFEGSPGTQYF. CDR3 sequence (DNA): TGTGCCAGCAGCTTTGAGGGATCCCCCGGGACCCAGTACTTC. This chain links TRBV5-4 with TRBJ2-5; D is perhaps TRBD2 (5 bases). The CDR3 loop spans 14 amino acids. V lost 2 bases and J 7 bases, leaving 15 bases between the germline ends. The germline V gene encodes CDR1 SGHNT and CDR2 YYREEE (reference sequence).

This chain connects TRBV29-1 to TRBJ2-7; tentatively, D is TRBD2 (6 bases). CDR3 length equals 11 residues. Germline V gene lookup returns CDR1 SQVTM and CDR2 ANQGSEA. With 4 bases removed from V and 5 bases from J, the gap between germline ends came to 9 bases. The CDR3 protein is CSVASGDEQYF. The CDR3 DNA sequence: TGCAGCGTTGCATCGGGGGACGAGCAGTACTTC.

In nucleotides, the CDR3 is TGTGCCAGCTCGGGGGGAGGAGGAGAGACCCAGTACTTC. Residues: CASSGGGGETQYF. The rearrangement uses TRBV25-1 and TRBJ2-5; 7 nucleotides align to TRBD2. The CDR3 extends over 13 amino acids. CDR1 is MGHDK, CDR2 SYGVNS, per germline. V gave up 8 bases and J gave up 4 bases; unmatched junction bases: 7.

The rearrangement joins TRBV28 to TRBJ2-5, with 9 nucleotides matching TRBD1. This CDR3 spans 15 amino acids. From germline, CDR1 is MDHEN and CDR2 SYDVKM. Trimming took 4 bases from V and 5 from J; bases not matched to a gene: 8. The CDR3 region has the DNA TGTGCCAGCAGTTCGCCGGGACAGGGTGGGGAGACCCAGTACTTC. Its translation is CASSSPGQGGETQYF.

As DNA, the CDR3 is TGTGCCTGGAGTGGACAGGGGATACCCTACGAGCAGTACTTC. Its translation: CAWSGQGIPYEQYF. The V gene is TRBV30, the J gene TRBJ2-7; 8 bases map to TRBD1. CDR3 size: 14 residues. J was trimmed by 2 bases and V by 1 base; bases with no gene match: 4. CDR1 and CDR2 from the germline V gene are GTSNPN and SVGIG (reference sequence).